This passage covers 18 T cell receptor beta chains from one sample sequenced in a study of blood T cell repertoires in COVID-19. The assay was immunoSEQ multiplex PCR, and TCRdb's table has in-frame clones only and misses some. The sample consists of 300,000 or so clones, about four fifths of them appearing once. The sequenced sample was peripheral blood. The receptors were sampled from a woman between 50 and 59 years old with acute or convalescent COVID-19.

The rearrangement links TRBV5-1 to TRBJ2-5; 9 nucleotides align to TRBD1. CDR1 is SGHRS and CDR2 is YFSETQ in the germline V gene. The CDR3 runs 14 residues. V dropped 1 base and J dropped 8; count of bases not matched to a gene: 6. The CDR3 coding sequence is TGCGCCAGCAGCTTGTCCCCGGGACAGGGTACCCAGTACTTC. Encoded protein: CASSLSPGQGTQYF.

The V call is TRBV7-3, the J call TRBJ2-1, with TRBD2 identical over 13 bases. V gave up 5 bases and J gave up 8 bases; unmatched junction bases: 18. CDR1 is SGHTA, CDR2 FQGTGA, per germline. The CDR3 consists of 19 residues. The CDR3 region is CASSPTRRGLAGVRDEQFF. CDR3 nucleotides: TGTGCCAGCAGCCCCACGCGGCGAGGACTAGCGGGAGTCCGCGATGAGCAGTTCTTC.

The V gene is TRBV11-2, the J gene TRBJ2-5, with no clear D. The V gene's germline CDR1 is SGHAT and CDR2 FQNNGV. The CDR3 runs 13 residues. V was cut by 2 bases and J by 3 bases, with 7 bases left in between. CDR3 region: CASSLTVKETQYF. CDR3 nucleotides: TGTGCCAGCAGCTTAACTGTGAAAGAGACCCAGTACTTC.

The chain links TRBV2 to TRBJ2-2; TRBD1 matches 7 bases. The CDR3 contains 17 residues. Germline lookup yields CDR1 SNHLY and CDR2 FYNNEI. V lost 8 bases and J lost 3; bases outside the gene matches: 15. CDR3 nucleotide sequence: TGTGCCAGCGCCCGCGCGACAGGGATAGGAGACACCGGGGAGCTGTTTTTT. Its translation: CASARATGIGDTGELFF.

The rearrangement links TRBV7-2 to TRBJ2-3; 8 bases match TRBD2. The CDR3 totals 16 residues. Germline V lookup: CDR1 SGHTA, CDR2 FQGNSA. V dropped 3 bases and J dropped 0; count of bases not matched to a gene: 5. CDR3 nucleotides: TGTGCCAGCAGCTTTTTAGCGGGAACTAGCACAGATACGCAGTATTTT. This translates into CASSFLAGTSTDTQYF.

This clone was observed a single time. CDR3 bases: TGCGCCAGCAGCTTCCTCCAGGAGAACACTGAAGCTTTCTTT. Translation: CASSFLQENTEAFF. The gene calls are TRBV5-1 and TRBJ1-1, with unresolved D. V lost 2 bases and J lost 1, with 9 bases in between. The CDR3 is 14 amino acids. Germline V lookup: CDR1 SGHRS, CDR2 YFSETQ.

The V and J genes are TRBV7-8 and TRBJ1-3; 8 bases are shared with TRBD1. This CDR3 has 14 amino acids. Germline values: CDR1 SGHVS, CDR2 FQNEAQ. The V gene end was trimmed by 3 bases and the J gene end by 2 bases; junction bases not matched to a gene: 0. The CDR3 loop is CASSLDRAGNTIYF. In DNA form, the CDR3 reads TGTGCCAGCAGCTTGGACAGGGCTGGAAACACCATATATTTT.

The V and J genes are TRBV6-5 and TRBJ1-2; tentative D call: TRBD1 (6 bases). With 6 bases removed from V and 6 bases from J, the gap between germline ends came to 20 bases. The CDR3 has 15 amino acids. Germline-derived CDR1 and CDR2 are MNHEY and SVGAGI. The DNA for the CDR3 is TGTGCCAGCAGACTAACCAAACAGGGTGGTCATGGCTACACCTTC. This gives the protein CASRLTKQGGHGYTF.

This clone came up a few times. The rearrangement joins TRBV2 to TRBJ2-1; tentative D call: TRBD1 (5 bases). V gave up 8 bases and J gave up 4 bases, with 6 bases separating them. The germline V gene has CDR1 SNHLY and CDR2 FYNNEI. The CDR3 spans 11 residues. CDR3 bases: TGTGCCAGCCGACAGTACAATGAGCAGTTCTTC. Protein product: CASRQYNEQFF.

The V and J genes are TRBV6-4 and TRBJ2-7; 9 bases fit TRBD2. J lost 6 bases, V lost 11 bases, and 20 bases had no gene match. This CDR3 is built from 16 residues. Germline V CDR1 and CDR2: MRHNA, SNTAGT. In DNA, the CDR3 is TGTGCCCGCGGGGGGGAAGGGGGCGGCAGTGTCTCCGAGCAGTACGTC. Translated: CARGGEGGGSVSEQYV.

The chain couples TRBV5-4 to TRBJ2-5, with a tentative D call TRBD1 (6 bases). Germline V CDR1 and CDR2: SGHNT, YYREEE (reference sequence). CDR3 length equals 12 residues. In DNA, the CDR3 is TGTGCTGGGGGCAGCCACCAAGAGACCCAGTACTTC. Its protein is CAGGSHQETQYF.

This clone was seen only a few times. V and J are TRBV28 and TRBJ2-1; 11 bases are a match to TRBD2. V was pared by 4 bases and J by 15 bases, with 11 bases of the junction left unmatched. The CDR3 contains 14 residues. Per germline, CDR1 MDHEN and CDR2 SYDVKM. For the CDR3, the DNA is TGTGCCAGCAGTTCACGAGATCTAGCGGGGGGCCCGTTCTTC. This encodes CASSSRDLAGGPFF.

The CDR3 is CASSPRLAKNIQYF. The CDR3 DNA follows: TGTGCCAGCAGCCCGCGTCTAGCCAAAAACATTCAGTACTTC. The V gene is TRBV7-2, the J gene TRBJ2-4; D is unresolved. Germline V gene sequence: CDR1 SGHTA, CDR2 FQGNSA. The V gene lost 5 bases and the J gene lost 0 bases, with 8 bases spanning the gap. The CDR3 is 14 amino acids.

CDR3: CSAEGTGNSETQYF. For the CDR3, the DNA is TGCAGCGCAGAAGGGACAGGGAATTCAGAGACCCAGTACTTC. This chain links TRBV29-1 with TRBJ2-5, with 9 nucleotides matching TRBD1. Losses at the gene ends were 7 bases for V and 4 bases for J; bases not matched to a gene: 10. CDR1 and CDR2 (germline): SQVTM, ANQGSEA. This CDR3 is 14 amino acids long.

The rearrangement uses TRBV2 and TRBJ1-1; D unresolved. Germline V gene data show CDR1 as SNHLY and CDR2 as FYNNEI. Trimming cost V 10 bases and J 3 bases, with 21 bases left between them. This CDR3 has 15 amino acids. The CDR3 region is CATGSMGTSYTEAFF. DNA of the CDR3: TGTGCCACGGGGAGTATGGGCACCTCGTACACTGAAGCTTTCTTT.

V usage is TRBV6-5 and J usage is TRBJ1-1; 8 nucleotides match TRBD1. There are 15 residues in the CDR3. Trimming removed 4 bases from V and 1 base from J; junction bases left unmatched: 5. The V gene's germline CDR1 is MNHEY and CDR2 SVGAGI. CDR3 sequence reads: CASSLTGARNTEAFF. CDR3 sequence (DNA): TGTGCCAGCAGTTTGACAGGGGCGAGGAACACTGAAGCTTTCTTT.

J is TRBJ1-2 and V is TRBV6-5, with 8 bases fitting TRBD1. This CDR3 is built from 13 residues. Looked up from germline, CDR1 is MNHEY and CDR2 is SVGAGI. The V segment lost 8 bases and the J segment 2 bases; nucleotides outside the gene matches: 4. The CDR3 bases are TGTGCCAGCGGACAGGGATCCAACTATGGCTACACCTTC. Protein product: CASGQGSNYGYTF.

This chain connects TRBV3-1 (or the pseudogene TRBV3-2) to TRBJ1-1; possibly TRBD1 for D (6 bases). Trimming took 5 bases from V and 0 from J, leaving 10 bases between them. CDR1 is LGHDT, CDR2 YNNKEL, per germline (reference sequence). The CDR3 has 14 residues. The CDR3 here is CASSEGGMNTEAFF. The CDR3 DNA reads TGTGCCAGCAGCGAGGGGGGGATGAACACTGAAGCTTTCTTT.